The next 15 T cell receptor beta chains were all read from a single sample in a study of persistence of HIV-infected CD4 T cells. No antigen has been assigned to these receptors. The libraries were made with immunoSEQ version 4 in survey mode. Data came from immunoSEQ multiplex PCR; TCRdb stores just in-frame clones and leaves some out. The sample includes 36,000 or so clones, around 86% of them seen just once. Overlapping HIV-1 Gag 15-mer peptides at about 1 ug per peptide per mL were used. CD40L-negative CD69-negative CD45RO-high memory CD4+ T cells were sorted as populations depleted of antigen-responding cells. Source: cultured CD4+ T cells from PBMCs, taken from a patient who received antiretroviral therapy. The receptors originated from an adult with HIV. The donor label of this sample is uncertain.

The chain recombines TRBV6-5 with TRBJ1-5; D uncertain. The germline V gene encodes CDR1 MNHEY and CDR2 SVGAGI. The V end lost 8 bases, the J end lost 5 bases, and 13 bases lay between the germline ends. The CDR3 extends over 13 amino acids. The CDR3 loop reads CASLQRGDQPQHF. In DNA, the CDR3 is TGTGCCAGCCTCCAGAGAGGTGATCAGCCCCAGCATTTT.

The rearrangement joins TRBV30 to TRBJ1-2; TRBD1 aligns across 8 bases. V was pared by 4 bases and J by 8 bases, with 9 bases of the junction left unmatched. Looked up from germline, CDR1 is GTSNPN and CDR2 is SVGIG (reference sequence). The CDR3 totals 13 residues. CDR3 sequence: CAWTQDRAGGYTF. The DNA of the CDR3 is TGTGCCTGGACCCAGGACAGGGCTGGGGGCTACACCTTC. The variable domain in full, completed from reference TRBV30 and TRBJ1-2, reads SQTIHQWPATLVQPVGSPLSLECTVEGTSNPNLYWYRQAAGRGLQLLFYSVGIGQISSEVPQNLSASRPQDRQFILSSKKLLLSDSGFYLCAWTQDRAGGYTFGSGTRLTVV.

The V gene is TRBV29-1, the J gene TRBJ1-2, with D uncertain. The V end was cut by 2 bases, the J end by 3 bases, with 19 bases between. CDR1 and CDR2 from the germline V gene are SQVTM and ANQGSEA. This CDR3 has 16 amino acids. The CDR3 region is CSVELHMREGDYGYTF. The CDR3 DNA reads as TGCAGCGTTGAACTCCACATGAGGGAAGGCGACTATGGCTACACCTTC.

The V call is TRBV4-1, the J call TRBJ1-2, with a possible D match to TRBD1 (5 bases). This CDR3 has 13 amino acids. V lost 5 bases and J 6 bases, leaving 13 bases between the germline ends. Germline CDR1 and CDR2: MGHRA and YSYEKL. Here the CDR3 reads CASSTPPGDGYTF. Written as DNA, the CDR3 is TGCGCCAGCAGCACACCTCCGGGGGATGGCTACACCTTC.

The chain links TRBV24-1 to TRBJ2-1; TRBD2 aligns across 10 bases. V was pared by 6 bases and J by 4 bases, with 5 bases of the junction left unmatched. CDR1 is KGHDR and CDR2 is SFDVKD in the germline V gene. The CDR3 totals 15 residues. CDR3 DNA sequence: TGTGCCACCAGTACCCTAGCGGGGGAGTACAATGAGCAGTTCTTC. This gives the protein CATSTLAGEYNEQFF.

The V and J genes are TRBV6-5 and TRBJ1-2; D is unclear. Between the trimmed V and J ends, which lost 10 bases and 2 bases, there was a span of 5 bases. Looked up from germline, CDR1 is MNHEY and CDR2 is SVGAGI. This CDR3 has 10 amino acids. DNA of the CDR3: TGTGCCACCTCGAACTATGGCTACACCTTC. Its protein is CATSNYGYTF.

V usage is TRBV3-1 (or the pseudogene TRBV3-2) and J usage is TRBJ2-7; no clear D. The CDR3 extends over 12 amino acids. The V end was cut by 2 bases, the J end by 3 bases, with 5 bases between. Germline values: CDR1 LGHDT, CDR2 YNNKEL (reference sequence). As DNA, the CDR3 is TGTGCCAGCAGCCAATTGGTCTACGAGCAGTACTTC. Translation: CASSQLVYEQYF.

This clone was detected only a few times. J is TRBJ1-1 and V is TRBV10-3, with D uncertain. Germline-derived CDR1 and CDR2 are ENHRY and SYGVKD. Trimming stripped 7 bases from V and 0 bases from J, with 9 bases between. The CDR3 is 13 residues long. CDR3 loop: CAIKGMMNTEAFF. CDR3 in DNA: TGTGCCATCAAGGGTATGATGAACACTGAAGCTTTCTTT.

This sequence joins TRBV11-3 and TRBJ2-3, with a possible D match to TRBD2 (5 bases). Germline loops: CDR1 SGHNT, CDR2 YENEEA. V was pared by 4 bases and J by 6 bases, with 11 bases between. The CDR3 extends over 13 amino acids. CDR3 region: CASSWSGEDTQYF. For the CDR3, the DNA is TGTGCCAGCAGCTGGAGTGGGGAGGATACGCAGTATTTT.

The chain carries TRBV6-5 and TRBJ2-2, with TRBD2 matching over 7 bases. The CDR3 has 14 residues. The germline gives CDR1 MNHEY, CDR2 SVGAGI. Trimming removed 7 bases from V and 5 bases from J; junction bases left unmatched: 7. CDR3 sequence (DNA): TGTGCCAGCACCTGGCGGGGAGGGACCGGGGAGCTGTTTTTT. This encodes CASTWRGGTGELFF.

The V call is TRBV7-9, the J call TRBJ1-6; possible D gene TRBD1, 5 bases. Germline CDR1 reads SEHNR; CDR2 reads FQNEAQ (reference sequence). This CDR3 contains 15 residues. V shed 5 bases and J shed 0 bases, with 8 bases lying between them. The CDR3 sequence: CASSAGSSYNSPLHF. CDR3 nucleotides: TGTGCCAGCAGCGCAGGGAGCTCCTATAATTCACCCCTCCACTTT.

This clone was found a few times. The chain employs TRBV19 and TRBJ1-6; D gene uncertain. The germline CDR1 and CDR2 sequences are LNHDA and SQIVND (reference sequence). Trimming cost V 3 bases and J 10 bases, with 16 bases left between them. The CDR3 length is 15 residues. CDR3 DNA sequence: TGTGCCAGTAGTATGTCGGCCGAAGGTGTCTCACCCCTCCACTTT. Translating gives CASSMSAEGVSPLHF.

V usage is TRBV7-9 and J usage is TRBJ2-3, with 7 bases aligning to TRBD1. Germline V CDR1 and CDR2: SEHNR, FQNEAQ (reference sequence). CDR3 size: 15 residues. V lost 4 bases, J lost 1 base, and 5 bases stayed unmatched. CDR3 sequence (DNA): TGTGCCAGCAGCTCCCGGACAGGACGCACAGATACGCAGTATTTT. It specifies CASSSRTGRTDTQYF.

The chain links TRBV5-1 to TRBJ2-3; TRBD1 is a possible D gene (5 bases). CDR1 SGHRS and CDR2 YFSETQ come from the germline V gene. The CDR3 consists of 15 residues. V was cut by 4 bases and J by 6 bases, with 18 bases left in between. The CDR3 sequence is CASSPGLFQGDTQYF. The CDR3 coding sequence is TGCGCCAGCAGCCCGGGCCTATTTCAGGGCGATACGCAGTATTTT.

In its sample, this clone was seen once. The chain has TRBV19 and TRBJ2-1; 15 bases are shared with TRBD2. J gave up 6 bases and V 4 bases, and 7 bases lay outside the gene matches. Germline V gene lookup returns CDR1 LNHDA and CDR2 SQIVND (reference sequence). CDR3 size: 17 residues. The CDR3: CASSRTSGGAASNEQFF. For the CDR3, the DNA is TGTGCCAGTAGTAGGACTAGCGGGGGGGCCGCGTCCAATGAGCAGTTCTTC.